Listed here is a single TCR beta chain. The sample belongs to a study of T cells after somatic rescue of genetic block. Germline V CDR1 and CDR2: DFQATT, SNEGSKA (reference sequence). Trimming cost V 1 base and J 7 bases, with 8 bases left between them. This CDR3 has 11 residues. The data were produced by immunoSEQ multiplex PCR, yet TCRdb's version contains in-frame clones alone and is incomplete. The sample contains 12,000 or so clones, about four fifths of which appear only once. Sequences were obtained from peripheral blood mononuclear cells (PBMCs). V and J are TRBV20-1 and TRBJ2-7, with no clear D. The receptor was isolated from a boy between 10 and 17 years old. In DNA form, the CDR3 reads TGCAGTGCTAGAGGGCCGGCGGAGCAGTACTTC. Translating it yields CSARGPAEQYF.